The 13 T cell receptor beta chains below were found in one sample sequenced in a study of molecular identifiers for immune sequencing clone quantification. TCRdb re-derived calls from the PCR reads in MiXCR, one entry per CDR3 protein. The table records 400,000 to 600,000 distinct CDR3 sequences, under 30% of them present only once. Sequencing was performed on naive CD8+ T cells from blood, with Jurkat cell RNA spiked in. Described subset: FACS-sorted CD8+CD4-CCR7+CD45RA+ naive T cells. The receptors shown here come from a human donor in good health. Some libraries in this study had Jurkat cell RNA spiked in.

The chain uses TRBV30 and TRBJ1-2, with TRBD1 as a possible D gene (6 bases). V was cut by 3 bases and J by 1 base, with 9 bases left in between. Germline-derived CDR1 and CDR2 are GTSNPN and SVGIG (reference sequence). This CDR3 comprises 13 residues. Here the CDR3 DNA reads TGTGCCTGGAGAGAACAGGGTAACTATGGCTACACCTTC. It translates to CAWREQGNYGYTF.

This clonotype has a handful of counts. V usage is TRBV29-1 and J usage is TRBJ2-1; maybe TRBD2 (5 bases). This CDR3 region has 14 residues. The V gene's germline CDR1 is SQVTM and CDR2 ANQGSEA. The V end was cut by 8 bases, the J end by 0 bases, with 14 bases between. The CDR3 protein is CSIRGYGSYNEQFF. The CDR3 region has the DNA TGCAGCATCCGCGGGTACGGCTCCTACAATGAGCAGTTCTTC.

This clonotype was counted at least ten times. This chain connects TRBV9 to TRBJ1-1, with 8 bases that match TRBD1. CDR3 size: 13 residues. V was pared by 2 bases and J by 5 bases, with 2 bases of the junction left unmatched. Germline V gene lookup returns CDR1 SGDLS and CDR2 YYNGEE. The DNA for the CDR3 is TGTGCCAGCAGCGTCACAGGGGGTACTGAAGCTTTCTTT. This encodes CASSVTGGTEAFF.

A few counts support this clonotype. V gene TRBV7-9 combines with J gene TRBJ2-7; 13 bases match TRBD2. CDR3 length: 15 residues. The V gene's germline CDR1 is SEHNR and CDR2 FQNEAQ (reference sequence). The ends lost 2 bases at V and 6 bases at J; junction bases unmatched: 4. As DNA, the CDR3 is TGTGCCAGCAGCTTAACTAGCGGGAGGGGAGGCGAGCAGTACTTC. This encodes CASSLTSGRGGEQYF.

About this clonotype itself: Just one base apart from a much larger clone, this may be a read error. The chain couples TRBV20-1 to TRBJ2-5; 11 bases align to TRBD2. Germline V gene sequence: CDR1 DFQATT, CDR2 SNEGSKA (reference sequence). This CDR3 has 15 residues. CDR3 region: CGAETSGGTEETQYF. Written as DNA, the CDR3 is TGCGGTGCTGAAACTAGCGGGGGAACCGAAGAGACCCAGTACTTC.

About this clonotype itself: This may arise from a read error, as a much more abundant clone is one base away. This chain links TRBV15 with TRBJ1-4; D not resolved. Germline V gives CDR1 LNHNV, CDR2 YYDKDF (reference sequence). The ends were cut back, 5 bases at V and 4 bases at J, with 14 bases in the middle. The CDR3 totals 15 residues. The CDR3 coding sequence is TGTGCCACCAGCCCAACTCGGTCCAGTAATGAAAAACTGTTTTTT. Translated: CATSPTRSSNEKLFF.

This clonotype has at least ten counts. The chain is built from TRBV4-1 and TRBJ2-1; tentatively, D is TRBD1 (5 bases). Per the germline V gene, CDR1 is MGHRA and CDR2 is YSYEKL. The ends were cut back, 6 bases at V and 3 bases at J, with 12 bases in the middle. The CDR3 has 14 amino acids. The CDR3 nucleotides are TGCGCCAGCAGGCAGGGTCCCCTCTACAATGAGCAGTTCTTC. Protein sequence: CASRQGPLYNEQFF.

CDR3 sequence (DNA): TGTGCCAGTGAGTCAAGGGGATTTTACCCAGATACGCAGTATTTT. This encodes CASESRGFYPDTQYF. This chain joins TRBV6-2 or TRBV6-3 and TRBJ2-3; tentatively, D is TRBD1 (5 bases). Germline assignment: CDR1 MNHEY and CDR2 SVGEGT. The CDR3 totals 15 residues. V was pared by 9 bases and J by 4 bases, with 20 bases between.

The J gene is TRBJ2-7, the V gene TRBV29-1; a weak D match, TRBD1 (5 bases). Germline CDR1 SQVTM, CDR2 ANQGSEA. The length of the CDR3 is 13 residues. The V gene lost 7 bases and the J gene lost 1 base, with 14 bases spanning the gap. CDR3 DNA sequence: TGCAGCGCTAAGACAGACTTGTCCTACGAGCAGTACTTC. Translated, it gives CSAKTDLSYEQYF.

This clonotype was seen a few times. This rearrangement joins TRBV14 to TRBJ1-5; D is ambiguous. The CDR3 has 16 residues. Trimming took off 6 bases at V and 1 base at J, with 16 bases between the two ends. In germline, CDR1 is SGHDN, CDR2 FVKESK. The CDR3 nucleotides read TGTGCCAGCAGGACCGGGGTCGAAGTAAGCAATCAGCCCCAGCATTTT. This codes for CASRTGVEVSNQPQHF.

This chain connects TRBV4-3 to TRBJ1-5; possibly TRBD1 for D (5 bases). The V gene's germline CDR1 is LGHNA and CDR2 YSLEER. V gave up 1 base and J gave up 5 bases, with 9 bases separating them. The CDR3 covers 14 residues. CDR3: CASSQVGEYQPQHF. CDR3 bases: TGCGCCAGCAGCCAAGTAGGGGAGTATCAGCCCCAGCATTTT.

In this sample, this clonotype turned up a few times. V and J are TRBV27 and TRBJ2-3; D is ambiguous. V lost 5 bases and J lost 6, with 9 bases in between. The CDR3 has 12 amino acids. From germline, CDR1 is MNHEY and CDR2 SMNVEV (reference sequence). CDR3 residues: CASSPQSDTQYF. For the CDR3, the DNA is TGTGCCAGCAGTCCTCAGTCGGATACGCAGTATTTT.

The sample holds one count of this clonotype. The junction shows a germline mismatch at one end, possibly a read error. The V call is TRBV27, the J call TRBJ2-2, with D possibly matching TRBD2 (5 bases). Per the germline V gene, CDR1 is MNHEY and CDR2 is SMNVEV (reference sequence). The CDR3 length is 11 residues. CDR3 bases: TGTGCCAGCAGTTTTGCCGGGGAGCTGTCTTTT. This codes for CASSFAGELSF.